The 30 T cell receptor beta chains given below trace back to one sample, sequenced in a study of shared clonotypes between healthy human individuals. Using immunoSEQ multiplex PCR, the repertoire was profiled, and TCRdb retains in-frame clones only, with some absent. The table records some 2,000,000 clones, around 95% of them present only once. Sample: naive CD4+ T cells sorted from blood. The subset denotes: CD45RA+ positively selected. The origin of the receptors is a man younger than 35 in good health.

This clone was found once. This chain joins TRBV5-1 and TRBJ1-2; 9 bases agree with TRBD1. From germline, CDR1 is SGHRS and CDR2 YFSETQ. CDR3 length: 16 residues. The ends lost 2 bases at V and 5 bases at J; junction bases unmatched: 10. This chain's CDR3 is CASSLDRGDAWYGYTF. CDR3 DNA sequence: TGCGCCAGCAGCTTAGACAGGGGGGACGCTTGGTATGGCTACACCTTC.

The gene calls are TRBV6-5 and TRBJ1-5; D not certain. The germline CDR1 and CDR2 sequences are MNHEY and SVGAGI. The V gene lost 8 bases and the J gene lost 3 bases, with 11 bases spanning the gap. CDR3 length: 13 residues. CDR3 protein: CASGNRNNQPQHF. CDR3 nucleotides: TGTGCCAGCGGGAACAGAAACAATCAGCCCCAGCATTTT.

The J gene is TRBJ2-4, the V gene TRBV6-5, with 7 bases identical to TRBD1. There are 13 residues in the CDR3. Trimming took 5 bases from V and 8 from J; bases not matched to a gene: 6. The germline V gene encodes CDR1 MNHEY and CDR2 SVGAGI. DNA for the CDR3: TGTGCCAGCAGTCCGCAACAGGGGTACATTCAGTACTTC. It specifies CASSPQQGYIQYF.

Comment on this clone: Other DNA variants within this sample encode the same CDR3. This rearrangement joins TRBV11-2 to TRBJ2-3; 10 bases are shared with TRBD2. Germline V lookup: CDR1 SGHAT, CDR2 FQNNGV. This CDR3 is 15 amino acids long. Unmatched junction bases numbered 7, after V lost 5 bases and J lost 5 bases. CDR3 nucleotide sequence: TGTGCCAGCAGCCCGAGGCTAGCGGGGGTAGATACGCAGTATTTT. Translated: CASSPRLAGVDTQYF.

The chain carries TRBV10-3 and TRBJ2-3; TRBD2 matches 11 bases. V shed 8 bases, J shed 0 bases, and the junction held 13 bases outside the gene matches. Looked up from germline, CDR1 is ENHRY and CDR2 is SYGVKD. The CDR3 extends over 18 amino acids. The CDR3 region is CAIGDSGTSGGSTDTQYF. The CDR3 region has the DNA TGTGCCATCGGGGATTCCGGGACTAGCGGAGGGAGCACAGATACGCAGTATTTT.

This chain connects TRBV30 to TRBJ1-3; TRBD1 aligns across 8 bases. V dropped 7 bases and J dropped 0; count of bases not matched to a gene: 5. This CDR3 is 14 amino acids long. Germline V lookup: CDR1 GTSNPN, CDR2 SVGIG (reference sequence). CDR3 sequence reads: CAYQGAGSGNTIYF. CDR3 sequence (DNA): TGTGCCTATCAGGGGGCAGGCTCTGGAAACACCATATATTTT.

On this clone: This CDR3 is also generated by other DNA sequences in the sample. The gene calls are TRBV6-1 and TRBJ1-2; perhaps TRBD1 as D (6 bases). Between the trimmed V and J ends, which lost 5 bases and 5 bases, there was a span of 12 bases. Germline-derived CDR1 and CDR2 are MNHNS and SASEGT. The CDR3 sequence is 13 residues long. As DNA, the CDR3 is TGTGCCAGCAGTCCCACAGGGTTTTATGGCTACACCTTC. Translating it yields CASSPTGFYGYTF.

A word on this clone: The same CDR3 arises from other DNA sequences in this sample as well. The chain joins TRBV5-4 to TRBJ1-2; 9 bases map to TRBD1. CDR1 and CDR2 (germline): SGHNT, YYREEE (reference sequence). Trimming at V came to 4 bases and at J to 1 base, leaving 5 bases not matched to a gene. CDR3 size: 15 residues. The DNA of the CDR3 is TGTGCCAGCAGCCCAGGGGGACAGGGTAACTATGGCTACACCTTC. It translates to CASSPGGQGNYGYTF.

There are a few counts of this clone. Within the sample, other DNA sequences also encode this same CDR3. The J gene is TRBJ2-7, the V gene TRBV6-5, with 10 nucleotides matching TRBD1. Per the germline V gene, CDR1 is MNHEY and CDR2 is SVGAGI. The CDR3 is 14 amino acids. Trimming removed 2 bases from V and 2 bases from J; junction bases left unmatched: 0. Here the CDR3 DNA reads TGTGCCAGCAGTTACGGACAGGGGGCCTACGAGCAGTACTTC. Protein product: CASSYGQGAYEQYF.

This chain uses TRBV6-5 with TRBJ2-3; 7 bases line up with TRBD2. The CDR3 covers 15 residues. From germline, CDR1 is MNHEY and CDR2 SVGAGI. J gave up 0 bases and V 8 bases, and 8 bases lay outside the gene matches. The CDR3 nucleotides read TGTGCCAGCGCCTCCCGAGCGGGGAGCACAGATACGCAGTATTTT. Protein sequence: CASASRAGSTDTQYF.

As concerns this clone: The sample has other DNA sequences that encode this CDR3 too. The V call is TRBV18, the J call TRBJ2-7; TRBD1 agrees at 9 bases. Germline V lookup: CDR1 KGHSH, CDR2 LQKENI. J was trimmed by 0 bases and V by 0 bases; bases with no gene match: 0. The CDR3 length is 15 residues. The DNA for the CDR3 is TGTGCCAGCTCACCACCGGGACAGGGCTCCTACGAGCAGTACTTC. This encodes CASSPPGQGSYEQYF. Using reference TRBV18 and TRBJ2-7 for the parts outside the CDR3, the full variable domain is NAGVMQNPRHLVRRRGQEARLRCSPMKGHSHVYWYRQLPEEGLKFMVYLQKENIIDESGMPKERFSAEFPKEGPSILRIQQVVRGDSAAYFCASSPPGQGSYEQYFGPGTRLTVT.

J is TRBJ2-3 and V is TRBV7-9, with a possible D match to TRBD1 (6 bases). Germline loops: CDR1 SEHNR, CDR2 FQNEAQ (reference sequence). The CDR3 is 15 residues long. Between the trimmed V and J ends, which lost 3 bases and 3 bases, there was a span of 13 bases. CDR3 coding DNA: TGTGCCAGCAGCTTTACAGGGATAATTACAGATACGCAGTATTTT. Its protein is CASSFTGIITDTQYF.

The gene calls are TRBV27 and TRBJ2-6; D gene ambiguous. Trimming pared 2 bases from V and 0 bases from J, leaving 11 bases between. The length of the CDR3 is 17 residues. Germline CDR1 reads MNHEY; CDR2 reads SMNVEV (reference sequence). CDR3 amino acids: CASSLAVRISGANVLTF. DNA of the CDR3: TGTGCCAGCAGTTTAGCGGTCAGGATCTCTGGGGCCAACGTCCTGACTTTC.

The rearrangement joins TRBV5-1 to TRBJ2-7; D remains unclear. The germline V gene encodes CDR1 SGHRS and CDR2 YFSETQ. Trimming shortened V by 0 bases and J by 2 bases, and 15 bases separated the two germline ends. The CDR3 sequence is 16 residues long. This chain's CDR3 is CASSLEVFGSTYEQYF. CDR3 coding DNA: TGCGCCAGCAGCTTGGAAGTGTTTGGTTCTACCTACGAGCAGTACTTC.

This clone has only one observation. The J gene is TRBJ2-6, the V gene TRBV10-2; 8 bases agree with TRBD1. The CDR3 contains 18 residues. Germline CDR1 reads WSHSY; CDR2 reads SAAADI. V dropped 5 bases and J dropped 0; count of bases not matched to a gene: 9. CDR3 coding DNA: TGCGCCAGCAGTTTCGGACAGGGCGAAAGCTCTGGGGCCAACGTCCTGACTTTC. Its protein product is CASSFGQGESSGANVLTF.

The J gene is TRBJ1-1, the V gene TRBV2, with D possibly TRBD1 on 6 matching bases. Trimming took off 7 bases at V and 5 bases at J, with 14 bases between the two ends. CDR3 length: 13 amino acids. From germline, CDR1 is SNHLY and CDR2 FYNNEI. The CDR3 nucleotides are TGTGCCAGCACGGGATTAGGACAGACTGAAGCTTTCTTT. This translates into CASTGLGQTEAFF.

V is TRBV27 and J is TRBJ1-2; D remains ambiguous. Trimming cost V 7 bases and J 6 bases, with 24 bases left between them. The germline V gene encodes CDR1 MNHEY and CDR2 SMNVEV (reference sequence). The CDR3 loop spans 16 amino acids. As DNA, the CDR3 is TGTGCCAGCATTCCCTTCTTGAGAGGTAGGGAAGATGGCTACACCTTC. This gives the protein CASIPFLRGREDGYTF.

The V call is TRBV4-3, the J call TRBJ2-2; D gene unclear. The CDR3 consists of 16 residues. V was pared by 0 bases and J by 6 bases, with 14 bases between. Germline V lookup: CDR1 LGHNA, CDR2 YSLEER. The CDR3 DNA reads TGCGCCAGCAGCCAAGAGGGGAATAGTTTCCCCGGGGAGCTGTTTTTT. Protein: CASSQEGNSFPGELFF.

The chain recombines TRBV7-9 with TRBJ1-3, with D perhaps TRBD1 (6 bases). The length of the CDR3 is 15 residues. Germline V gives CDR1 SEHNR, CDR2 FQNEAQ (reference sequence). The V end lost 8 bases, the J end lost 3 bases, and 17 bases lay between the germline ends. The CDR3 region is CASAEGGAYGNTIYF. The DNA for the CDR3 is TGTGCCAGCGCCGAAGGGGGGGCGTATGGAAACACCATATATTTT.

The CDR3 loop reads CASSIMVGETQYF. The CDR3 DNA reads as TGTGCCAGTAGTATTATGGTGGGAGAGACCCAGTACTTC. The V gene is TRBV19, the J gene TRBJ2-5; D gene uncertain. The CDR3 spans 13 residues. CDR1 is LNHDA and CDR2 is SQIVND in the germline V gene (reference sequence). V lost 3 bases and J lost 4, with 9 bases in between.

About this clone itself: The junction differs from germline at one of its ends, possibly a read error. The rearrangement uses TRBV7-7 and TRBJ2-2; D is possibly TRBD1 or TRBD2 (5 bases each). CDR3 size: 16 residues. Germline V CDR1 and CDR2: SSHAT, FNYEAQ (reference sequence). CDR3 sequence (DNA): TGTGCTAGCAGCTTACGGGGCGTAACGAACACCGGGGAGCTGTTTTTT. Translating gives CASSLRGVTNTGELFF.

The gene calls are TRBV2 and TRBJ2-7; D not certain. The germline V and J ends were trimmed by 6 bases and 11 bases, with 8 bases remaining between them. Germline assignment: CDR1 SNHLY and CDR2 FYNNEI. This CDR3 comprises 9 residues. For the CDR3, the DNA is TGTGCCAGCAGCGGACCGGAGTACTTC. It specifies CASSGPEYF. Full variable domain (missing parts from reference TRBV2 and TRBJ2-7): EPEVTQTPSHQVTQMGQEVILRCVPISNHLYFYWYRQILGQKVEFLVSFYNNEISEKSEIFDDQFSVERPDGSNFTLKIRSTKLEDSAMYFCASSGPEYFGPGTRLTVT.

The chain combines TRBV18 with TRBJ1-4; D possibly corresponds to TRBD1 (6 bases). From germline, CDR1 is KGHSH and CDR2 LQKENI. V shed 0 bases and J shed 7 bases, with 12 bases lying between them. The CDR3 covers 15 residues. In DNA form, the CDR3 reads TGTGCCAGCTCACCACCTGGGACATCGGGTGAAAAACTGTTTTTT. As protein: CASSPPGTSGEKLFF.

For the CDR3, the DNA is TGTGCCAGCAGCTTAGCCCGGGACAGGGGTACCTACGAGCAGTACTTC. It encodes CASSLARDRGTYEQYF. The chain employs TRBV7-8 and TRBJ2-7, with 10 bases that match TRBD1. The germline V gene has CDR1 SGHVS and CDR2 FQNEAQ. The CDR3 totals 16 residues. With 0 bases clipped from V and 2 bases from J, the junction kept 4 bases outside the gene matches.

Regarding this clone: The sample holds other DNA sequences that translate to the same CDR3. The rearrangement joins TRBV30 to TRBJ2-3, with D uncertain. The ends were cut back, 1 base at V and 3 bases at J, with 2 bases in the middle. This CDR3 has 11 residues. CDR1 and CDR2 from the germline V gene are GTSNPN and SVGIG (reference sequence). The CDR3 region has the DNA TGTGCCTGGAGTGATACAGATACGCAGTATTTT. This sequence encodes CAWSDTDTQYF.

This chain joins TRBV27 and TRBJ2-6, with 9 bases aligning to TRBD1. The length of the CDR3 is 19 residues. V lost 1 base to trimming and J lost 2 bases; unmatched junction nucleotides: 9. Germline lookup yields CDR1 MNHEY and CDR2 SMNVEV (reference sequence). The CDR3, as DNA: TGTGCCAGCAGTTTATTCCCGGACAGGGGTTCGCCTGGGGCCAACGTCCTGACTTTC. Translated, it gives CASSLFPDRGSPGANVLTF.

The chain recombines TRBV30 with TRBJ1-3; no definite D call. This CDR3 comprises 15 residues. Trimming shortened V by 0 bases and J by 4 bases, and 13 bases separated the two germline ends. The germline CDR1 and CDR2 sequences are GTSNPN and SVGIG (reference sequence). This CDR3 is CAWSVGLPEGNTIYF. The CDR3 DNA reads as TGTGCCTGGAGTGTAGGCCTCCCCGAGGGAAACACCATATATTTT.

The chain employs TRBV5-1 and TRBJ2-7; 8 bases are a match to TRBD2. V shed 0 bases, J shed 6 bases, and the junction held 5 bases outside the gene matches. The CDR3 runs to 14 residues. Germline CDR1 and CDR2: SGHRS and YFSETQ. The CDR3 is CASSLEGLGGEQYF. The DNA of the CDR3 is TGCGCCAGCAGCTTGGAGGGACTAGGGGGCGAGCAGTACTTC.

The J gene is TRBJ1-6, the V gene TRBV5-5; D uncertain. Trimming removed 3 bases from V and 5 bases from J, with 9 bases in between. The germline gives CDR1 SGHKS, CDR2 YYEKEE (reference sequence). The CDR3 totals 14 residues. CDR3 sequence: CASSSFGDNSPLHF. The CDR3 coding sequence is TGTGCCAGCAGCTCTTTCGGTGATAATTCACCCCTCCACTTT.

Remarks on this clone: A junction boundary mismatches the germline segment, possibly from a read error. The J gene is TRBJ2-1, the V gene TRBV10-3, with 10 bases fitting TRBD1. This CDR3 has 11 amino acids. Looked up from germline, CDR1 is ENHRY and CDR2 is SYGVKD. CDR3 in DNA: TGTGCCATCAGTGTTGGGACAGGGGAAATCTTC. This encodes CAISVGTGEIF.